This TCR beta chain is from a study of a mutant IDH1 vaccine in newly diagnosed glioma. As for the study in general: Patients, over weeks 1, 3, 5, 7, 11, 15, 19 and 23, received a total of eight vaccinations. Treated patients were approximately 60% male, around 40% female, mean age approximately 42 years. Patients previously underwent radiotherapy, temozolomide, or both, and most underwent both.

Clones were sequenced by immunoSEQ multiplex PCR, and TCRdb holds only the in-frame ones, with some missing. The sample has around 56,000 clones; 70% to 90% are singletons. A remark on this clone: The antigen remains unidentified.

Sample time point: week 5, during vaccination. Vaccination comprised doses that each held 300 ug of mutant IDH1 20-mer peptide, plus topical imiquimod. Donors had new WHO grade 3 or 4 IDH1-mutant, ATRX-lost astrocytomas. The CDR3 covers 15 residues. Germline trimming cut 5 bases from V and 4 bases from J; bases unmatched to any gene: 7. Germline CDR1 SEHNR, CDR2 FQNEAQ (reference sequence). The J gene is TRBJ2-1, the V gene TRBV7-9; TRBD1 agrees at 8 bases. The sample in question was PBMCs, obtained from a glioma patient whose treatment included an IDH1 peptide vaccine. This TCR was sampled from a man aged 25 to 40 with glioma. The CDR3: CASSPDRGLYNEQFF. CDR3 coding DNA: TGTGCCAGCAGCCCAGACAGGGGACTTTACAATGAGCAGTTCTTC.